This TCR beta chain is drawn from a study of vaccination effects on CD4 cells after COVID-19. Study as a whole: Participants were vaccinated with two doses of either the BNT162b2 or mRNA-1273 vaccine.

For this clone: Its antigen is not known.

Looked up from germline, CDR1 is DFQATT and CDR2 is SNEGSKA (reference sequence). V lost 4 bases and J lost 7; bases outside the gene matches: 2. This CDR3 region has 11 residues. ViraFEST expansion of antigen-specific CD4+ T cells with viral peptide pools preceded sequencing. Following culture for roughly 10 days, CD4+ T cells were isolated. Nucleocapsid antibody tests were negative, and the vaccine recipients had no prior SARS-CoV-2 infection. Approximately 1.9 million PBMC per well were cultured with approximately 10 IU/ml IL-2 and approximately 9.1 ug/ml peptides. Profiled with immunoSEQ multiplex PCR; TCRdb holds only in-frame clones, not every one. This table has tens of thousands of clones, approximately 80% appearing once.

The chain has TRBV20-1 and TRBJ2-5; 8 bases fit TRBD2. Sequenced here: CD4+ T cells from PBMCs cultured with SARS-CoV-2 spike peptides, sampled before COVID-19 vaccination. This sequence originates from a human donor who received a COVID-19 vaccine. The CDR3 spells CSATGGGTQYF. CDR3 nucleotide sequence: TGCAGTGCTACCGGGGGGGGGACCCAGTACTTC.